This T cell receptor beta chain was obtained from a study of T cells in Graves' hyperthyroidism and ophthalmopathy. Amplification of TCR beta CDR3 regions used RNA as the template. The HTBI primer set was used in a first-round RT-PCR of the TCR CDR3. Each CDR3 protein is one row after TCRdb ran MiXCR on the multiplex PCR reads. Here the sample spans about 520,000 distinct CDR3 sequences, around 24% being singletons. Those patients with uncontrolled infection, other autoimmune disease, pregnancy or lactation were excluded. Extraction of PBMCs used 8 to 10 ml of fresh peripheral blood. This clonotype appeared a few times. V gave up 5 bases and J gave up 5 bases, with 9 bases separating them. Germline values: CDR1 SNHLY, CDR2 FYNNEI. This CDR3 region has 12 residues.

The chain is built from TRBV2 and TRBJ2-5; a weak D match, TRBD1 (5 bases). The sample was blood. The TCR comes from a woman in her 30s with Graves' ophthalmopathy. In nucleotides, the CDR3 is TGTGCCAGCAGTATACAGGTGGAGACCCAGTACTTC. Amino acids: CASSIQVETQYF.